Each of the 17 T cell receptor beta chains below was sequenced from the same sample in a study of cytomegalovirus exposure and HLA in healthy donors. Vbeta (60) and Jbeta (13) primers were used in the PCR. Clones were read by immunoSEQ multiplex PCR, and TCRdb kept only the in-frame ones, dropping some. Of fewer than 200,000 clones listed, approximately 76% are singletons. Sequencing was performed on PBMCs. Every receptor here comes from a female donor in good health and CMV-seronegative.

The rearrangement joins TRBV6-5 to TRBJ2-5; TRBD1 aligns across 7 bases. The assigned J gene may be wrong: the sequence end matches TRBJ2-7 better. Germline CDR1 and CDR2: MNHEY and SVGAGI. This CDR3 contains 13 residues. The CDR3 nucleotides read TGTGCCAGCACCAGGGACAGCTCCTACGAGCAGTACTTC. It codes for CASTRDSSYEQYF.

J is TRBJ2-3 and V is TRBV7-3; possible D gene TRBD2, 7 bases. The germline V and J ends were trimmed by 3 bases and 9 bases, with 13 bases remaining between them. The CDR3 runs to 13 residues. CDR1 is SGHTA, CDR2 FQGTGA, per germline. CDR3: CASSLGGRETQYF. The CDR3 DNA sequence: TGTGCCAGCAGCTTGGGGGGGCGGGAGACGCAGTATTTT.

The J gene is TRBJ1-2, the V gene TRBV30, with TRBD1 matching over 9 bases. Germline V lookup: CDR1 GTSNPN, CDR2 SVGIG (reference sequence). The CDR3 consists of 14 residues. V dropped 5 bases and J dropped 7; count of bases not matched to a gene: 11. As DNA, the CDR3 is TGTGCCTGGTTACGCCCGGGACAGGGAGTTGGCTACACCTTC. Translated, it gives CAWLRPGQGVGYTF.

In this sample, this clone turned up a few times. The chain links TRBV6-1 to TRBJ2-6; 9 bases fit TRBD1. CDR1 is MNHNS and CDR2 is SASEGT in the germline V gene. J lost 2 bases, V lost 4 bases, and 0 bases had no gene match. The CDR3 extends over 15 amino acids. CDR3 loop: CASSGQGAGANVLTF. The CDR3 bases are TGTGCCAGCAGTGGACAGGGGGCTGGGGCCAACGTCCTGACTTTC.

The rearrangement joins TRBV7-9 to TRBJ1-6; 7 positions agree with TRBD1. The V gene end was trimmed by 5 bases and the J gene end by 4 bases; junction bases not matched to a gene: 11. The CDR3 length is 17 residues. Germline CDR1 reads SEHNR; CDR2 reads FQNEAQ (reference sequence). CDR3 nucleotides: TGTGCCAGCAGCCCTTCGACAGGGTTGGGGTATAATTCACCCCTCCACTTT. Encoded protein: CASSPSTGLGYNSPLHF.

The rearrangement joins TRBV30 to TRBJ2-3; D is unresolved. CDR1 is GTSNPN and CDR2 is SVGIG in the germline V gene (reference sequence). The CDR3 is 13 residues long. V shed 0 bases and J shed 11 bases, with 15 bases lying between them. CDR3 bases: TGTGCCTGGAGTGTTGCGACGGCGGTAATGCAGTATTTT. It translates to CAWSVATAVMQYF.

This clone was seen just once. The rearrangement links TRBV5-1 to TRBJ2-1; D is possibly TRBD2 (5 bases). Trimming removed 0 bases at V and 9 bases at J, with 10 bases between. Germline V CDR1 and CDR2: SGHRS, YFSETQ. The CDR3 consists of 13 residues. The CDR3 DNA sequence: TGCGCCAGCAGCTTGGACCCGGGGTCTGAGCAGTTCTTC. It specifies CASSLDPGSEQFF.

This clone has a single count. The germline gene is not matched at one end of the junction; a read error may be the cause. This chain joins TRBV9 and TRBJ2-7; TRBD2 aligns across 9 bases. CDR3 length equals 14 residues. Per germline, CDR1 SGDLS and CDR2 YYNGEE. The CDR3 coding sequence is TGTGCCAGTAGCGGGGGACACCATTCGGACGAGCAGTACTTC. Its protein is CASSGGHHSDEQYF. Supplemented by reference TRBV9 and TRBJ2-7, the full variable domain reads DSGVTQTPKHLITATGQRVTLRCSPRSGDLSVYWYQQSLDQGLQFLIQYYNGEERAKGNILERFSAQQFPDLHSELNLSSLELGDSALYFCASSGGHHSDEQYFGPGTRLTVT.

This clone was found once. The V and J genes are TRBV19 and TRBJ1-2, with D uncertain. Germline CDR1 LNHDA, CDR2 SQIVND (reference sequence). V lost 3 bases and J lost 5, with 19 bases in between. This CDR3 contains 16 residues. This CDR3 is CASSISEGRGEYGYTF. The CDR3 nucleotides read TGTGCCAGTAGTATTAGTGAGGGAAGAGGAGAATATGGCTACACCTTC. The entire variable domain, with the rest obtained from reference TRBV19 and TRBJ1-2, is as follows: DGGITQSPKYLFRKEGQNVTLSCEQNLNHDAMYWYRQDPGQGLRLIYYSQIVNDFQKGDIAEGYSVSREKKESFPLTVTSAQKNPTAFYLCASSISEGRGEYGYTFGSGTRLTVV.

The rearrangement uses TRBV11-2 and TRBJ2-5; maybe TRBD2 (5 bases). The CDR3 loop spans 14 amino acids. Germline assignment: CDR1 SGHAT and CDR2 FQNNGV. The V end was cut by 5 bases, the J end by 1 base, with 11 bases between. The CDR3 DNA sequence: TGTGCCAGCAGCCTTAGCGCAATCCAAGAGACCCAGTACTTC. Its translation is CASSLSAIQETQYF.

The V gene is TRBV29-1, the J gene TRBJ1-2; 7 nucleotides align to TRBD1. V lost 3 bases, J lost 4 bases, and 5 bases stayed unmatched. This CDR3 is built from 13 residues. Germline V CDR1 and CDR2: SQVTM, ANQGSEA. In DNA, the CDR3 is TGCAGCGTTGACCCACAGGGGAGCTATGGCTACACCTTC. Residues: CSVDPQGSYGYTF.

The V call is TRBV27, the J call TRBJ2-7, with TRBD1 matching 11 bases. This CDR3 is 15 amino acids long. Germline loops: CDR1 MNHEY, CDR2 SMNVEV (reference sequence). Unmatched junction bases numbered 2, after V lost 0 bases and J lost 4 bases. The CDR3 DNA follows: TGTGCCAGCAGTTTATCTGGACAGGGGGCATACGAGCAGTACTTC. This translates into CASSLSGQGAYEQYF.

In regard to this clone: Its ends do not fully match the called genes, so a read error is possible. The V gene is TRBV5-1, the J gene TRBJ2-2; 9 bases line up with TRBD1. The CDR3 is 15 residues long. CDR1 SGHRS and CDR2 YFSETQ come from the germline V gene. The CDR3 here is CASSSRTGETGELFF. CDR3 coding DNA: TGCGCCAGCAGCTCGAGGACAGGGGAAACCGGAGAGCTGTTTTTT.

The chain links TRBV7-2 to TRBJ2-1; 7 bases match TRBD2. CDR3 length: 19 residues. Germline CDR1 reads SGHTA; CDR2 reads FQGNSA. J lost 2 bases, V lost 0 bases, and 13 bases had no gene match. DNA for the CDR3: TGTGCCAGCAGCTTAGCTTTCGGGAGGAGCGGAGTAACCTACAATGAGCAGTTCTTC. It is translated as CASSLAFGRSGVTYNEQFF.

This sequence joins TRBV5-1 and TRBJ1-1; 7 nucleotides align to TRBD1. The trim removed 2 bases at V and 5 bases at J, leaving 6 bases unmatched. Germline V gene data show CDR1 as SGHRS and CDR2 as YFSETQ. The CDR3 sequence is 14 residues long. In DNA, the CDR3 is TGCGCCAGCAGCTTCACAGGGGCGGAGACTGAAGCTTTCTTT. Translated: CASSFTGAETEAFF.

The sample holds one count of this clone. V and J are TRBV7-6 and TRBJ2-7; 9 bases fit TRBD2. V dropped 2 bases and J dropped 5; count of bases not matched to a gene: 1. Germline loops: CDR1 SGHVS, CDR2 FNYEAQ. There are 13 residues in the CDR3. The CDR3 here is CASSLLAGNEQYF. The CDR3 DNA follows: TGTGCCAGCAGCTTACTAGCGGGAAACGAGCAGTACTTC.

The rearrangement joins TRBV6-5 to TRBJ1-1, with TRBD1 identical over 7 bases. Trimming cost V 0 bases and J 6 bases; bases outside gene matches: 7. The CDR3 is made up of 15 amino acids. Germline V gives CDR1 MNHEY, CDR2 SVGAGI. CDR3 nucleotides: TGTGCCAGCAGTTACTCTAGGCAGGGGGAATCTGAAGCTTTCTTT. Residues: CASSYSRQGESEAFF.